These 7 T cell receptor beta chains were sequenced from one sample in a study of regulatory T cells in long-lasting Graves disease. Time point in this sample: persistent/refractory GD, antithyroid drugs over 5 years with positive TRAb. RNA isolated from PBMCs was used to make the TCR library. In building TCR beta libraries, iRepertoire HTBI primers were used together with Arm-PCR of CDR3 regions. In TCRdb, the multiplex PCR reads were re-called with MiXCR into one record per CDR3 protein. The sample lists approximately 350,000 distinct CDR3 sequences, 23% occurring once. Specimen: peripheral blood mononuclear cells (PBMCs), collected when the disease was refractory, from a patient treated with antithyroid drugs. The receptor set was obtained from a woman in her forties with Graves disease.

This clonotype was seen ten or more times. The genes are TRBV2 and TRBJ2-4; D is ambiguous. Germline CDR1 is SNHLY and CDR2 is FYNNEI. Trimming cost V 6 bases and J 1 base, with 19 bases left between them. This CDR3 has 17 amino acids. The CDR3 here is CASRTPSGSGAKNIQYF. The CDR3 coding sequence is TGTGCCAGCAGAACCCCATCGGGTAGTGGGGCCAAAAACATTCAGTACTTC.

The CDR3 loop reads CASSLLQNEQFF. DNA of the CDR3: TGTGCCAGCAGCTTACTACAGAATGAGCAGTTCTTC. The J gene is TRBJ2-1, the V gene TRBV7-9; D remains ambiguous. Germline V lookup: CDR1 SEHNR, CDR2 FQNEAQ (reference sequence). The V and J ends lost 2 bases and 7 bases respectively, with 6 bases between them. The CDR3 has 12 residues.

The genes are TRBV6-2 or TRBV6-3 and TRBJ2-7, with 10 bases fitting TRBD1. CDR1 is MNHEY, CDR2 SVGEGT, per germline. CDR3 length: 14 residues. Trimming removed 5 bases from V and 5 bases from J; junction bases left unmatched: 6. CDR3 loop: CASSGTGTGDEQYF. The CDR3 region has the DNA TGTGCCAGCAGTGGAACAGGGACAGGGGACGAGCAGTACTTC.

This clonotype appeared many times. The chain couples TRBV20-1 to TRBJ1-5, with no clear D. This CDR3 has 13 residues. Germline loops: CDR1 DFQATT, CDR2 SNEGSKA (reference sequence). V lost 2 bases and J 0 bases, leaving 5 bases between the germline ends. DNA for the CDR3: TGCAGTGCTAGACGCGCTAGCAATCAGCCCCAGCATTTT. This translates into CSARRASNQPQHF.

Only a few counts were recorded for this clonotype. CDR3 DNA: TGCAGTGCTCGTGAACAAACAGATACGCAGTATTTT. Translated: CSAREQTDTQYF. The V and J genes are TRBV20-1 and TRBJ2-3; D remains ambiguous. The V gene lost 5 bases and the J gene lost 3 bases, with 9 bases spanning the gap. The CDR3 covers 12 residues. Germline V gene data show CDR1 as DFQATT and CDR2 as SNEGSKA (reference sequence).

V usage is TRBV20-1 and J usage is TRBJ2-7; 8 positions match TRBD2. CDR1 DFQATT and CDR2 SNEGSKA come from the germline V gene (reference sequence). V gave up 6 bases and J gave up 4 bases; unmatched junction bases: 23. The CDR3 extends over 18 amino acids. Here the CDR3 reads CSAHSSELRAGAPYEQYF. The CDR3 DNA reads TGCAGTGCCCATTCCTCGGAGCTCCGAGCGGGAGCCCCATACGAGCAGTACTTC.

This clonotype was seen a handful of times. The chain combines TRBV6-1 with TRBJ1-5, with 8 bases identical to TRBD1. With 7 bases clipped from V and 6 bases from J, the junction kept 5 bases outside the gene matches. Germline V lookup: CDR1 MNHNS, CDR2 SASEGT. This CDR3 comprises 13 residues. The CDR3, as DNA: TGTGCCAGCAAGCAGGGGGCGAGTCAGCCCCAGCATTTT. Translation gives CASKQGASQPQHF.